The source of this T cell receptor beta chain is a study of T cell repertoires in cytomegalovirus infection. The CDR3 loop spans 15 amino acids. CDR1 and CDR2 (germline): KGHSH, LQKENI. J lost 6 bases, V lost 2 bases, and 3 bases had no gene match. In TCRdb, the reads were re-called with MiXCR into one record per CDR3 protein. The table includes 200,000 or so distinct CDR3 sequences, 15% to 20% detected once. This sequence was found in a human donor in good health (CMV status not recorded). Some clones in this sample may be carry-over from other donors' samples. Specimen: PBMCs. The chain links TRBV18 to TRBJ2-7; 14 nucleotides agree with TRBD2. This CDR3 is CASSPVTSGRGEQYF. CDR3 DNA sequence: TGTGCCAGCTCACCAGTGACTAGCGGGAGGGGCGAGCAGTACTTC.